This entry describes one TCR beta chain. Antigen unknown. Data came from immunoSEQ multiplex PCR; TCRdb stores just in-frame clones and leaves some out. Of roughly 120,000 clones in the sample, roughly 87% were seen once. The trim removed 5 bases at V and 6 bases at J, leaving 5 bases unmatched. Germline V gene lookup returns CDR1 SGHTA and CDR2 FQGNSA. The CDR3 is 14 residues long. The data originate from a study of T cell responses to AZD1222 COVID-19 vaccine. Whole-study context: Pooling of second doses given at about 4 or about 12 weeks was done. General study results and limits: It was only after the peak T cell response that any repertoires were sampled. Donors, mostly white British, included more females; clonal diversity was possibly underestimated. Spike-wide vaccine-associated CD4 TCRs dominated at 160-218 and 743-854.

The source was peripheral blood, collected on day 0 of AZD1222 vaccination. The clonotype was recovered from an adult in good health. The V gene is TRBV7-2, the J gene TRBJ1-2; 11 nucleotides align to TRBD1. Here the CDR3 reads CASSTGQGANGYTF. Here the CDR3 DNA reads TGTGCCAGCAGCACCGGACAGGGGGCGAATGGCTACACCTTC.